This TCR beta chain is drawn from a study of cytomegalovirus exposure and HLA in healthy donors. General study points: There were several of the most significant clusters that appeared linked to common viral pathogens in a later analysis.

In regard to this clone: Its antigen is not identified.

Vbeta (60) and Jbeta (13) primers were used in the PCR. Method: immunoSEQ multiplex PCR; TCRdb's copy keeps in-frame clones and lacks some. Among about 110,000 clones listed, 55% to 80% were seen once. CDR1 SNHLY and CDR2 FYNNEI come from the germline V gene. This CDR3 has 14 amino acids. The V end lost 2 bases, the J end lost 5 bases, and 10 bases lay between the germline ends. The sequenced material came from PBMCs. The sequence was obtained from a woman in her 30s in good health and CMV-seronegative. The chain is built from TRBV2 and TRBJ2-1; possibly TRBD2 for D (5 bases). The CDR3 region has the DNA TGTGCCAGCAGTGAAACCCTAGCCCACAATGAGCAGTTCTTC. Translated, it gives CASSETLAHNEQFF.